These T cell receptor beta chains were read from a single sample in a study of OX40 agonist ivuxolimab in advanced cancers. Some clones are missing from TCRdb's copy, which holds only in-frame ones; the method was immunoSEQ multiplex PCR. The sample holds fewer than 35,000 clones; 80% to 90% are singletons and the top ten take roughly a third. The sample consisted of CD4+ or CD8+ T cells sorted from blood, taken in a trial of the OX40 agonist ivuxolimab. All receptors come from an adult with an advanced solid tumor such as melanoma, head and neck, liver or kidney cancer. The CDR3 runs from the conserved cysteine through the conserved F or W. Each record gives: V gene, D gene, CDR3 length, clone size, J gene, CDR3 DNA, CDR3 protein. D genes are given only for firm matches. Rows may omit the clone size; those that give it use once, few, many or a size class.

V: TRBV25-1
D: .
length: 12
size: .
J: TRBJ1-2
DNA: TGTGCCAGCAGTGTATACAGGGATGGCTACACCTTC
CDR3: CASSVYRDGYTF

V: TRBV2
D: TRBD2
length: 16
size: .
J: TRBJ2-1
DNA: TGTGCCAGCAAGGACTCGACTAGCGGAAACCACAATGAGCAGTTCTTC
CDR3: CASKDSTSGNHNEQFF

V: TRBV7-9
D: .
length: 15
size: many
J: TRBJ2-5
DNA: TGTGCCAGCAGCTTAGCCGGGGGAGAGCAAGAGACCCAGTACTTC
CDR3: CASSLAGGEQETQYF

V: TRBV12-2
D: .
length: 14
size: .
J: TRBJ2-4
DNA: TGTGCAAGTCGCCGTACTAGCGCCAAAAACATTCAGTACTTC
CDR3: CASRRTSAKNIQYF

V: TRBV11-2
D: .
length: 16
size: .
J: TRBJ1-5
DNA: TGTGCCAGCAGCTTGGGTGGGGTGTATAGCAATCAGCCCCAGCATTTT
CDR3: CASSLGGVYSNQPQHF

V: TRBV7-9
D: .
length: 16
size: .
J: TRBJ1-4
DNA: TGTGCCAGCAGCTCTACCCGGGACGGAGAGTACGAAAAACTGTTTTTT
CDR3: CASSSTRDGEYEKLFF

V: TRBV6-4
D: TRBD2
length: 16
size: .
J: TRBJ2-2
DNA: TGTGCCAGCAGTAAGGGACTAGCGGAAAACACCGGGGAGCTGTTTTTT
CDR3: CASSKGLAENTGELFF

V: TRBV30
D: TRBD1
length: 15
size: .
J: TRBJ2-7
DNA: TGTGCCTGGATCCCCGGGACAGGGCTGAGGGACGAGCAGTACTTC
CDR3: CAWIPGTGLRDEQYF

V: TRBV15
D: .
length: 16
size: .
J: TRBJ2-3
DNA: TGTGCCACCAGCAGTCCACTTAGTGGGGGCACAGATACGCAGTATTTT
CDR3: CATSSPLSGGTDTQYF

V: TRBV6-1
D: .
length: 15
size: .
J: TRBJ2-1
DNA: TGTGCCAGCAGTGAAATGGGCAGAAAGCACAATGAGCAGTTCTTC
CDR3: CASSEMGRKHNEQFF

V: TRBV5-1
D: TRBD1
length: 15
size: once
J: TRBJ2-7
DNA: TGCGCCAGCAGCCGACCCGGGACAGGGGACCACGAGCAGTACTTC
CDR3: CASSRPGTGDHEQYF

V: TRBV7-6
D: .
length: 15
size: once
J: TRBJ2-7
DNA: TGTGCCAGCAGCTTATCTGGGGGTCCCGCCGGGGAGCAGTACTTC
CDR3: CASSLSGGPAGEQYF

V: TRBV18
D: TRBD1
length: 13
size: few
J: TRBJ2-7
DNA: TGTGCCAGCTCACCGGGACAGACCTACGAGCAGTACTTC
CDR3: CASSPGQTYEQYF

V: TRBV10-1
D: .
length: 11
size: .
J: TRBJ2-7
DNA: TGCGCCAGCAGCTCCGCTTACGAGCAGTACTTC
CDR3: CASSSAYEQYF

V: TRBV14
D: .
length: 12
size: .
J: TRBJ2-7
DNA: TGTGCCAGCAGCCTTAGTTGGGGCGAGCAGTACTTC
CDR3: CASSLSWGEQYF

V: TRBV19
D: .
length: 16
size: once
J: TRBJ2-4
DNA: TGTGCCAGTACCCCCCCAGGGGACCTAGCCAAAAACATTCAGTACTTC
CDR3: CASTPPGDLAKNIQYF

V: TRBV13
D: .
length: 12
size: .
J: TRBJ1-1
DNA: TGTGCCAGCAGCACTCCCTCCGATGAAGCTTTCTTT
CDR3: CASSTPSDEAFF

V: TRBV27
D: .
length: 18
size: .
J: TRBJ2-7
DNA: TGTGCCAGCAGTTTAGCTCCGGGGTTCGGAGACAGGCTTTACGAGCAGTACTTC
CDR3: CASSLAPGFGDRLYEQYF

V: TRBV2
D: TRBD1
length: 18
size: .
J: TRBJ2-6
DNA: TGTGCCAGCATGACGACCTCCAACAGGGGGTCTGGGGCCAACGTCCTGACTTTC
CDR3: CASMTTSNRGSGANVLTF

V: TRBV29-1
D: .
length: 15
size: .
J: TRBJ2-3
DNA: TGCAGCCTGGGGAGGTCGGGTACTAGCACAGATACGCAGTATTTT
CDR3: CSLGRSGTSTDTQYF

V: TRBV28
D: .
length: 13
size: .
J: TRBJ1-2
DNA: TGTGCCAGCAGTCCACCCATGAACTATGGCTACACCTTC
CDR3: CASSPPMNYGYTF

V: TRBV25-1
D: TRBD2
length: 17
size: .
J: TRBJ2-5
DNA: TGTGCCAGCAGTGACCGCGGGACTAGCGGGAGAGGAGAGACCCAGTACTTC
CDR3: CASSDRGTSGRGETQYF

V: TRBV9
D: .
length: 13
size: few
J: TRBJ2-1
DNA: TGTGCCAGCAGCGTTTCCGGCGGATATGAGCAGTTCTTC
CDR3: CASSVSGGYEQFF

V: TRBV7-8
D: .
length: 10
size: .
J: TRBJ2-5
DNA: TGTGCCAGCAGCTTAAGGGTCCCCTACTTC
CDR3: CASSLRVPYF

V: TRBV10-1
D: TRBD2
length: 15
size: .
J: TRBJ2-1
DNA: TGCGCCAGCAGTGAGTCGACTAGCGGGGGGGCTGAGCAGTTCTTC
CDR3: CASSESTSGGAEQFF

V: TRBV19
D: .
length: 13
size: .
J: TRBJ1-5
DNA: TGTGCCAGTACCCCATATAGCAATCAGCCCCAGCATTTT
CDR3: CASTPYSNQPQHF

V: TRBV27
D: .
length: 14
size: .
J: TRBJ2-3
DNA: TGTGCCAGCAGTAGCGGGTACGGCACAGATACGCAGTATTTT
CDR3: CASSSGYGTDTQYF

V: TRBV27
D: TRBD2
length: 17
size: .
J: TRBJ2-2
DNA: TGTGCCAGCAGACTCTCCCGGGGGGGCTCGAACACCGGGGAGCTGTTTTTT
CDR3: CASRLSRGGSNTGELFF

V: TRBV13
D: TRBD2
length: 17
size: .
J: TRBJ2-5
DNA: TGTGCCAGCAGCTTACGCGGTAGCGGGAGGGCCGGAAAGACCCAGTACTTC
CDR3: CASSLRGSGRAGKTQYF

V: TRBV30
D: .
length: 16
size: .
J: TRBJ1-2
DNA: TGTGCCTGGCGTGTAGGCTCGTGGGGGGGAGGGGAGGGCTACACCTTC
CDR3: CAWRVGSWGGGEGYTF

V: TRBV5-1
D: .
length: 13
size: .
J: TRBJ1-1
DNA: TGCGCCAGCAGGATGGCGGCTCTGGCTGAAGCTTTCTTT
CDR3: CASRMAALAEAFF

V: TRBV13
D: .
length: 14
size: .
J: TRBJ1-5
DNA: TGTGCCAGCAGGATAATGGAGAGCAATCAGCCCCAGCATTTT
CDR3: CASRIMESNQPQHF